This TCR beta chain emerged from a study of identifying expanded T cells in peripheral blood. No infections or other immune events were documented during collection. Clones were sequenced by immunoSEQ multiplex PCR, and TCRdb holds only the in-frame ones, with some missing. The repertoire includes roughly 86,000 clones, roughly 84% of them detected once, and around 4.5% sits in the top ten. Sample: blood. The clonotype was recovered from a person aged 18 to 75 in good health.

Here the CDR3 DNA reads TGTGCCAGCAGTCGCGAGACGACAGGGGGCCGATCACCCCTCCACTTT. Encoded protein: CASSRETTGGRSPLHF. The chain combines TRBV2 with TRBJ1-6, with 10 bases aligning to TRBD1. The CDR3 length is 16 residues. CDR1 and CDR2 (germline): SNHLY, FYNNEI. The ends lost 5 bases at V and 10 bases at J; junction bases unmatched: 11.